This T cell receptor beta chain originates from a study of T cells in Graves' hyperthyroidism and ophthalmopathy. RNA transcripts served as the template for amplifying TCR beta CDR3 regions. The HTBI primer set served for first-round RT-PCR of the TCR CDR3. TCRdb redid the calling of the multiplex PCR reads with MiXCR, one entry per CDR3 protein. The sample includes 500,000 or so distinct CDR3 sequences, 15% to 20% of them seen just once. V gave up 1 base and J gave up 2 bases, with 6 bases separating them. The CDR3 totals 13 residues. CDR1 and CDR2 (germline): DFQATT, SNEGSKA (reference sequence). Patients with ophthalmopathy all had a Clinical Activity Score of at least 3, a NOSPECS grade of at least 4 and duration under 3 months.

The V call is TRBV20-1, the J call TRBJ1-3; D gene ambiguous. What was sequenced was blood. This clonotype originated in a woman in her twenties or thirties with Graves' ophthalmopathy. The CDR3 loop is CSARGSAGNTIYF. The CDR3 DNA reads as TGCAGTGCTAGAGGGTCAGCTGGAAACACCATATATTTT.